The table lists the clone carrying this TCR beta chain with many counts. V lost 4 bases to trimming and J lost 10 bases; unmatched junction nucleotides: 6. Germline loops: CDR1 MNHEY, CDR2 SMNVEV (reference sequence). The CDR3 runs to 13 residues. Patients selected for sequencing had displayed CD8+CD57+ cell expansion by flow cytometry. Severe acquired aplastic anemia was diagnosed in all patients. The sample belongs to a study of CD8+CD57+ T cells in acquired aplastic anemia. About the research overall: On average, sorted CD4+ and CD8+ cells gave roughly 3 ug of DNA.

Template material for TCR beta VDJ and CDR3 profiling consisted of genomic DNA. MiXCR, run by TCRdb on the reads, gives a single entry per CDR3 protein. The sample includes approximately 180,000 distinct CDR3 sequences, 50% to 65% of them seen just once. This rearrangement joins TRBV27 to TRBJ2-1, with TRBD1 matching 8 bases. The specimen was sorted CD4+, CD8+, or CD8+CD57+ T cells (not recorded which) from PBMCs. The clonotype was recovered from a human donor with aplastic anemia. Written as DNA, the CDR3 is TGTGCCAGCAGTTCGGGACAGGTATACGAGCAGTTCTTC. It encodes CASSSGQVYEQFF.